This TCR beta chain was sequenced during a study of cytomegalovirus exposure and HLA in healthy donors. Study-level background: The 120 or so validation repertoires used a platform that matched the one used for the approximately 690 first-cohort repertoires, as a later analysis reported.

The germline V gene has CDR1 SGHAT and CDR2 FQNNGV. The germline V and J ends were trimmed by 1 base and 0 bases, with 6 bases remaining between them. This CDR3 spans 15 amino acids. The study's findings and limits: The TCR clusters that emerged in the first cohort tended, a later analysis found, to co-occur in the 120 or so validation repertoires. Reported performance of the classifier showed diagnosis of cytomegalovirus status with high specificity and sensitivity. Across donors, most TCRs were seen rarely, yet some public ones were widespread.

Only in-frame clones appear in the TCRdb table, and some are missing; sequencing was by immunoSEQ multiplex PCR. Of around 200,000 clones in the sample, approximately 78% were seen once. Of note for this clone: The antigen is unknown.

The clonotype was recovered from a woman in her thirties in good health and CMV-seronegative. The rearrangement joins TRBV11-2 to TRBJ1-4; D unresolved. Material: PBMCs. DNA for the CDR3: TGTGCCAGCAGCTTAGTCGAGGCAACTAATGAAAAACTGTTTTTT. Translating it yields CASSLVEATNEKLFF.